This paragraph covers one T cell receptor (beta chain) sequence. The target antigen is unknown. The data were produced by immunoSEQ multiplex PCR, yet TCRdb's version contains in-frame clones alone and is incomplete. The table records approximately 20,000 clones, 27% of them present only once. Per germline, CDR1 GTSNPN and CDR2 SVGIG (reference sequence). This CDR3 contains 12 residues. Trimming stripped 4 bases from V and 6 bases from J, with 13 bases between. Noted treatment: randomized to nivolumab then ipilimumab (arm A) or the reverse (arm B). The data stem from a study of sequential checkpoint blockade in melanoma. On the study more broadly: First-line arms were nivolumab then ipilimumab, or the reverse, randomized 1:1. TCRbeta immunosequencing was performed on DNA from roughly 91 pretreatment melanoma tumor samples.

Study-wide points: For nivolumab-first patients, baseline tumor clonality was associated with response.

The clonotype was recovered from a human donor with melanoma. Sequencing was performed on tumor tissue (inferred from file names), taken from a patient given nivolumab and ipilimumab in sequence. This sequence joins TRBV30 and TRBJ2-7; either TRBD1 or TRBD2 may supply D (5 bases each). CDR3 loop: CAWTGSGSEQYF. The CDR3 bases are TGTGCCTGGACAGGGAGTGGAAGCGAGCAGTACTTC.